This T cell receptor beta chain is from a study of neurological immune-mediated disorders. Via MiXCR, TCRdb re-called the 5' RACE reads, giving one row per CDR3 protein. This table has over 11,000 distinct CDR3 sequences, approximately 7.7% appearing once. General study results and limits: The absence of shared CDR3 amino acid sequences among expanded clones across subjects suggests private repertoires in all groups. The greatest TCR clonal expansion occurred in HTLV-1-associated myelopathy and the least in multiple sclerosis, which fell below healthy controls.

V lost 2 bases to trimming and J lost 6 bases; unmatched junction nucleotides: 5. The germline gives CDR1 LGHDT, CDR2 YNNKEL (reference sequence). The CDR3 totals 16 residues. This clonotype was seen at least ten times. What it binds is not known. The chain is built from TRBV3-1 and TRBJ2-1; 12 bases are shared with TRBD2. The sample taken for sequencing was CD8+ T cells from blood. The sequence derives from a woman between 35 and 50 years old in good health. CDR3: CASSQFGTSGSNEQFF. CDR3 nucleotide sequence: TGTGCCAGCAGCCAATTCGGGACTAGCGGGTCCAATGAGCAGTTCTTC.